This T cell receptor (beta chain) comes out of a study of intratumoral heterogeneity in liver cancer. Some background on the complete study: In the full cohort of 14 patients, the median age was about 60 years and the majority of patients were male. The study combined RNA-seq, DNA sequencing, TCR-seq and SNP array data from multiple regions of hepatocellular carcinoma specimens to study intratumor heterogeneity. A total of 65 to 80 multiregional samples from about 15 HCC patients, consisting of fewer than 55 tumoral and around 20 adjacent nontumoral regions, were included in the overall cohort.

CDR1 and CDR2 are drawn from the germline V gene: LGHNA, YSLEER. From the cysteine through the phenylalanine, the CDR3 covers 13 amino acids. Only the CDR3 DNA stays, 39 bases, in frame from base 1. V was cut back by 2 bases and J by 3 bases, leaving a gap of 8 bases between them. The paper's findings and limits, for the study overall: The authors acknowledged a relatively low patient number and under-sampled tumor-infiltrating lymphocyte representation as limitations.

The immunoSEQ assay was used to sequence TCR beta chain CDR3 regions from genomic DNA. Primers annealing to V and J segments amplified rearranged VDJ segments. The authors' analysis ran thus. The ImmunoSeq Analyzer software was used to compute clonality and richness metrics. Fisher's exact test, supplemented by a beta-binomial method for added stringency, was applied to identify differentially abundant clones between regions. TCRdb took this table from immuneACCESS and kept in-frame rearrangements with V and J called. Such tables lack part of the clones; where checked against another copy, unresolved V genes explain under half of the gap, and the rest is unexplained. V, J and clone size are taken as reported in that table, and D and trimming were inferred from the DNA itself. Here the sample has about 5,900 clones; around 68% occur a single time. The ten largest clones capture roughly 20% of the sample.

On this clone itself: Its antigen is still unknown. No much larger clone exists at a distance of one base, and base qualities are not known.

Every patient had early-stage hepatocellular carcinoma and received no therapy prior to surgical resection. None of the sampled areas showed macroscopic evidence of necrosis or hemorrhage. In a couple of patients, TCR sequencing (ImmunoSeq) was performed on multiple regions. Frozen resection tissue samples were collected at least 1 cm apart from each other. Samples labelled N were derived from nontumoral liver tissue adjacent to the tumor. The DNeasy blood and tissue kit was used to extract genomic DNA from bulk tissue. The material sequenced was tumor-adjacent normal tissue, taken before any cancer treatment. This clonotype originated in a man between 65 and 80 years old with hepatocellular carcinoma. The sequence is built from TRBV4-3 and TRBJ2-7, with no confidently assigned D gene. Here is the DNA: TGCGCCAGCAGCCAATACAGAAACTACGAGCAGTACTTC. The resulting protein is CASSQYRNYEQYF.